This is a list of T cell receptor beta chains from one sample in a study of shared clonotypes between healthy human individuals. Profiling relied on immunoSEQ multiplex PCR, and the TCRdb table lists in-frame clones only, not all of them. The data contain some 2 million clones, about 95% of them singletons. The sample comprised naive CD4+ T cells sorted from blood. The receptors derive from a man aged 18 to 29 in good health. Both conserved end residues are part of each CDR3. A D gene is named only where the DNA matches it firmly. The size of a clone is reported for some rows only, either as once, few or many, or as a class for expanded clones.

>TRBV9|15|NA|NA|TRBJ1-4
CASSVVMGAGEKLFF
TGTGCCAGCAGCGTAGTAATGGGGGCAGGGGAAAAACTGTTTTTT
>TRBV11-2|14|NA|NA|TRBJ2-7
CASSRFSDSYEQYF
TGTGCCAGCAGCCGGTTCTCGGACTCCTACGAGCAGTACTTC
>TRBV30|13|NA|NA|TRBJ1-1
CAWSVPGVMWAFF
TGTGCCTGGAGTGTACCGGGAGTAATGTGGGCTTTCTTT
>TRBV5-1|13|NA|NA|TRBJ1-4
CASSLGANEKLFF
TGCGCCAGCAGCCTGGGGGCTAATGAAAAACTGTTTTTT
>TRBV10-3|14|NA|TRBD2|TRBJ2-5
CAISWTSGGETQYF
TGTGCCATCAGTTGGACTAGCGGGGGGGAGACCCAGTACTTC
>TRBV6-5|15|NA|TRBD1|TRBJ1-1
CASSPRTGGNTEAFF
TGTGCCAGCAGTCCGCGGACAGGGGGGAACACTGAAGCTTTCTTT
>TRBV19|14|once|NA|TRBJ2-4
CASQDSLAKNIQYF
TGTGCCAGCCAGGACAGTCTAGCCAAAAACATTCAGTACTTC
>TRBV12-2|17|NA|NA|TRBJ1-1
CASRLVYFRTGPPEAFF
TGTGCAAGTCGCTTAGTCTATTTCCGGACAGGGCCCCCTGAAGCTTTCTTT
>TRBV28|13|NA|TRBD1|TRBJ2-7
CASSSFDRVEQYF
TGTGCCAGCAGTTCTTTTGACAGGGTCGAGCAGTACTTC
>TRBV9|14|NA|TRBD2|TRBJ2-5
CASSVGGIQETQYF
TGTGCCAGCAGCGTGGGAGGGATCCAAGAGACCCAGTACTTC
>TRBV15|17|NA|NA|TRBJ1-3
CATSRDLNAASGNTIYF
TGTGCCACCAGCAGAGATTTAAATGCTGCATCTGGAAACACCATATATTTT